The T cell receptor (beta chain) under discussion was sequenced for a study of OX40 agonist ivuxolimab in advanced cancers. Study-level background: While on treatment, patients had intravenous ivuxolimab at 0.01 to 10 mg/kg every 2 weeks.

Turning to this clone: What it binds is not known.

The V segment lost 0 bases and the J segment 4 bases; nucleotides outside the gene matches: 7. There are 17 residues in the CDR3. Germline lookup yields CDR1 SGDLS and CDR2 YYNGEE. This table comes from immunoSEQ multiplex PCR, and its TCRdb copy is limited to in-frame clones, with some not included. In the table there are 15,000 or so clones, about 75% of which are singletons. The study's findings and limits: There were, on average, more expanded clones in CD8+ T cells than in CD4+.

The source was CD4+ or CD8+ T cells sorted from blood, collected in a trial of the OX40 agonist ivuxolimab. The chain has TRBV9 and TRBJ2-3, with TRBD1 matching over 11 bases. The sequence was collected from an adult with an advanced solid tumor such as melanoma, head and neck, liver or kidney cancer. CDR3 protein: CASSVGPWTGGPDTQYF. The CDR3 DNA is TGTGCCAGCAGCGTAGGTCCTTGGACAGGGGGCCCAGATACGCAGTATTTT. Filled out from reference TRBV9 and TRBJ2-3, the complete variable domain reads DSGVTQTPKHLITATGQRVTLRCSPRSGDLSVYWYQQSLDQGLQFLIQYYNGEERAKGNILERFSAQQFPDLHSELNLSSLELGDSALYFCASSVGPWTGGPDTQYFGPGTRLTVL.